This is a list of T cell receptor beta chains from one sample in a study of blood T cell repertoires in COVID-19. Data came from immunoSEQ multiplex PCR; TCRdb stores just in-frame clones and leaves some out. The sample consists of under 350,000 clones, 89% of them appearing once. The sequenced sample consisted of peripheral blood. These receptors were collected from a woman aged 30 to 39 with COVID-19, enrolled during active disease. CDR3s include the opening cysteine and the closing phenylalanine or tryptophan.

J: TRBJ1-3; V: TRBV12-3/TRBV12-4; CDR3: CASSTRGLNTIYF
J: TRBJ1-2; V: TRBV4-3; CDR3: CASSQGTGAPYGYTF
J: TRBJ2-1; V: TRBV6-4; CDR3: CASSASRSGEQFF
J: TRBJ1-6; V: TRBV9; CDR3: CASSVAAENSPLHF
J: TRBJ1-5; V: TRBV18; CDR3: CASSPPQGKRHF
J: TRBJ2-1; V: TRBV5-1; CDR3: CASSLDLPEQFF
J: TRBJ1-4; V: TRBV6-5; CDR3: CASGRGHATNEKLFF
J: TRBJ1-6; V: TRBV5-4; CDR3: CASSFDRNSPLHF
J: TRBJ1-2; V: TRBV4-1; CDR3: CASSQEYRAGYGYTF
J: TRBJ1-1; V: TRBV5-4; CDR3: CASSRLSRTGNTEAFF
J: TRBJ1-1; V: TRBV11-2; CDR3: CASSLDQIPGPNTEAFF
J: TRBJ2-1; V: TRBV7-9; CDR3: CASSHRTRVNEQFF
J: TRBJ2-7; V: TRBV7-9; CDR3: CASSFPRGADIEQYF
J: TRBJ1-3; V: TRBV6-6; CDR3: CASSGSSGNTIYF
J: TRBJ2-5; V: TRBV28; CDR3: CASSLRLAGATFRETQYF
J: TRBJ1-1; V: TRBV19; CDR3: CATVDTLNTEAFF
J: TRBJ1-2; V: TRBV28; CDR3: CASSYARNRGYGYTF
J: TRBJ2-3; V: TRBV7-9; CDR3: CASSSALASGWDTQYF
J: TRBJ1-1; V: TRBV18; CDR3: CASSPPKGENTEAFF
J: TRBJ1-5; V: TRBV27; CDR3: CASSLTVNQPQHF
J: TRBJ2-1; V: TRBV12-3/TRBV12-4; CDR3: CASSLWGGREQFF
J: TRBJ1-2; V: TRBV5-4; CDR3: CASSGGSRIMEDTF
J: TRBJ1-5; V: TRBV18; CDR3: CASSPAGDQPQHF